Shown below are 11 T cell receptor beta chains from a single sample sequenced in a study of blood T cell repertoires in COVID-19. Profiled with immunoSEQ multiplex PCR; TCRdb holds only in-frame clones, not every one. Of about 170,000 clones in the sample, about 83% are singletons; the top ten hold around 3.6%. The sequenced material came from PBMCs or T cells enriched from blood (not recorded which). The receptors were gathered from a woman between 50 and 59 years old in a cohort exposed to, infected with or recovered from COVID-19 (not recorded which).

This clone was observed a handful of times. This chain connects TRBV6-1 to TRBJ1-2; 7 nucleotides align to TRBD1. Losses at the gene ends were 3 bases for V and 1 base for J; bases not matched to a gene: 2. The CDR3 is 14 amino acids. Germline V gene data show CDR1 as MNHNS and CDR2 as SASEGT. CDR3 residues: CASSESGGNYGYTF. As DNA, the CDR3 is TGTGCCAGCAGTGAGTCAGGGGGTAACTATGGCTACACCTTC.

The chain combines TRBV9 with TRBJ1-4; perhaps TRBD1 as D (6 bases). Looked up from germline, CDR1 is SGDLS and CDR2 is YYNGEE. V was shortened by 3 bases and J by 5 bases, with 14 bases between the two germline ends. The CDR3 length is 15 residues. CDR3 nucleotides: TGTGCCAGCAGCGCGACGGACAGCCCGAATGAAAAACTGTTTTTT. Its protein is CASSATDSPNEKLFF.

This clone was observed a single time. The chain combines TRBV11-2 with TRBJ2-7; D might be TRBD2 (7 bases). Germline values: CDR1 SGHAT, CDR2 FQNNGV. Trimming took off 5 bases at V and 2 bases at J, with 25 bases between the two ends. CDR3 length: 18 residues. The CDR3 region is CASSPLARGRGDPYEQYF. CDR3 in DNA: TGTGCCAGCAGCCCGCTGGCTAGGGGGAGGGGGGACCCCTACGAGCAGTACTTC.

Written as DNA, the CDR3 is TGTGCCAGCAGGGGACAGATAAGCAATCAGCCCCAGCATTTT. Translating it yields CASRGQISNQPQHF. V is TRBV6-5 and J is TRBJ1-5; 7 positions agree with TRBD1. CDR3 length equals 14 residues. J was trimmed by 1 base and V by 6 bases; bases with no gene match: 3. In germline, CDR1 is MNHEY, CDR2 SVGAGI.

This clone was seen a single time. V usage is TRBV19 and J usage is TRBJ1-3, with D possibly being TRBD1 (5 bases). There are 15 residues in the CDR3. V lost 3 bases to trimming and J lost 0 bases, with 9 bases between them. CDR1 is LNHDA and CDR2 is SQIVND in the germline V gene (reference sequence). The CDR3 protein is CASSMQGPSGNTIYF. CDR3 DNA sequence: TGTGCCAGTAGTATGCAGGGCCCCTCTGGAAACACCATATATTTT.

This clone appeared a single time. The chain uses TRBV24-1 and TRBJ2-6, with D unresolved. The CDR3 spans 16 residues. CDR1 and CDR2 from the germline V gene are KGHDR and SFDVKD. Trimming shortened V by 4 bases and J by 0 bases, and 9 bases separated the two germline ends. CDR3: CATSDQTLSGANVLTF. In DNA form, the CDR3 reads TGTGCCACCAGTGACCAGACACTCTCTGGGGCCAACGTCCTGACTTTC.

The chain links TRBV11-2 to TRBJ2-6; TRBD1 matches at 9 bases. The germline gives CDR1 SGHAT, CDR2 FQNNGV. V shed 5 bases and J 0 bases; nucleotides not matched to a gene: 11. This CDR3 is 19 amino acids long. Here the CDR3 DNA reads TGTGCCAGCAGCATAAGGGCGGACAGGGGAAGCTCTGGGGCCAACGTCCTGACTTTC. Translating it yields CASSIRADRGSSGANVLTF. Full variable domain (outside the CDR3, taken from reference TRBV11-2 and TRBJ2-6): EAGVAQSPRYKIIEKRQSVAFWCNPISGHATLYWYQQILGQGPKLLIQFQNNGVVDDSQLPKDRFSAERLKGVDSTLKIQPAKLEDSAVYLCASSIRADRGSSGANVLTFGAGSRLTVL.

This sequence joins TRBV9 and TRBJ1-2; D gene ambiguous. The V gene lost 0 bases and the J gene lost 3 bases, with 9 bases spanning the gap. The CDR3 has 14 amino acids. Germline V lookup: CDR1 SGDLS, CDR2 YYNGEE. The CDR3 spells CASSVGTKYYGYTF. The DNA of the CDR3 is TGTGCCAGCAGCGTAGGAACAAAATACTATGGCTACACCTTC.

Only one count was recorded for this clone. The chain links TRBV5-6 to TRBJ1-2; a weak D match, TRBD1 (6 bases). The CDR3 has 13 amino acids. The V end lost 4 bases, the J end lost 2 bases, and 9 bases lay between the germline ends. CDR1 is SGHDT, CDR2 YYEEEE, per germline. CDR3 sequence reads: CASSPDRNYGYTF. The CDR3 region has the DNA TGTGCCAGCAGCCCTGACAGGAACTATGGCTACACCTTC.

This clone was observed a few times. The rearrangement joins TRBV30 to TRBJ1-2; no clear D. The ends were cut back, 2 bases at V and 8 bases at J, with 9 bases in the middle. Germline V CDR1 and CDR2: GTSNPN, SVGIG (reference sequence). This CDR3 region has 11 residues. The CDR3 bases are TGTGCCTGGAGTACCGGCGGGGGCTACACCTTC. Amino acids: CAWSTGGGYTF.

V usage is TRBV14 and J usage is TRBJ1-2; D is undetermined. This CDR3 contains 15 residues. V was clipped by 4 bases and J by 4 bases, with 16 bases between them. Germline values: CDR1 SGHDN, CDR2 FVKESK. CDR3 sequence: CASSPFSDKIYGYTF. CDR3 bases: TGTGCCAGCAGCCCCTTCTCCGACAAAATCTATGGCTACACCTTC.